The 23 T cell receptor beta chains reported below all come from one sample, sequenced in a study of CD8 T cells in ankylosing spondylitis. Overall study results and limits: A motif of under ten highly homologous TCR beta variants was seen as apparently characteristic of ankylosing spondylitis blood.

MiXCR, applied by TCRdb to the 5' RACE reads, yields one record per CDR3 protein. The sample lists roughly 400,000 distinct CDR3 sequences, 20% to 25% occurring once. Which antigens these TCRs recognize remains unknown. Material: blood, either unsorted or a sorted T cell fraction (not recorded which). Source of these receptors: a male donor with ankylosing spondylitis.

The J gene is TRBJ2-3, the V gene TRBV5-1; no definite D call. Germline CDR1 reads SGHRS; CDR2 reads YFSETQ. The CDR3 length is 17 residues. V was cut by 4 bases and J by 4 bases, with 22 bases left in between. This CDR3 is CASSRGDQRIYADTQYF. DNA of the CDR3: TGCGCCAGCAGCCGCGGAGATCAGAGGATTTATGCAGATACGCAGTATTTT.

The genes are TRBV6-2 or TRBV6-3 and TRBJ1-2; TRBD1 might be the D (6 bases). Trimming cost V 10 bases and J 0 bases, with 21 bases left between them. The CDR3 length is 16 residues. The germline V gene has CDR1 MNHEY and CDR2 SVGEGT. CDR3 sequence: CATRNDRPTANYGYTF. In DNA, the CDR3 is TGTGCCACCCGAAACGACAGGCCGACCGCTAACTATGGCTACACCTTC.

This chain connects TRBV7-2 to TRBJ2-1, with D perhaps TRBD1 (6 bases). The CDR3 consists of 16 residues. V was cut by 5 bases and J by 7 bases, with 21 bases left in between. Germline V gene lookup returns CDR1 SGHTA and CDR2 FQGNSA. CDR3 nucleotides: TGTGCCAGCAGCGTACGAAAGACGGGACAAGGGAATGAGCAGTTCTTC. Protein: CASSVRKTGQGNEQFF.

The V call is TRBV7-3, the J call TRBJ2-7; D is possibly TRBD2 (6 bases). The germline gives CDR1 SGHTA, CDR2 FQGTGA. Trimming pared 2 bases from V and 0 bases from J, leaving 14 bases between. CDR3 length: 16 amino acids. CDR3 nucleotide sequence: TGTGCCAGCAGCTTATCCGGGGGAGCTAGCTCCTACGAGCAGTACTTC. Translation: CASSLSGGASSYEQYF.

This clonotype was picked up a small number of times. The CDR3 is CASSHAISSGANVLTF. CDR3 in DNA: TGTGCCAGCAGCCACGCGATTTCCTCTGGGGCCAACGTCCTGACTTTC. This rearrangement joins TRBV28 to TRBJ2-6; no firm D call. This CDR3 region has 16 residues. The V and J ends lost 6 bases and 0 bases respectively, with 12 bases between them. In germline, CDR1 is MDHEN, CDR2 SYDVKM.

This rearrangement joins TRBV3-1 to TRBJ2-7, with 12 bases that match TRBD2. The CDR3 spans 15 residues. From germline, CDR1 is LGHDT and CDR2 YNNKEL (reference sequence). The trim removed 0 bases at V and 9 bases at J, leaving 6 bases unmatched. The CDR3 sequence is CASSQESSGRAWQYF. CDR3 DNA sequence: TGTGCCAGCAGCCAAGAATCTAGCGGGAGGGCCTGGCAGTACTTC.

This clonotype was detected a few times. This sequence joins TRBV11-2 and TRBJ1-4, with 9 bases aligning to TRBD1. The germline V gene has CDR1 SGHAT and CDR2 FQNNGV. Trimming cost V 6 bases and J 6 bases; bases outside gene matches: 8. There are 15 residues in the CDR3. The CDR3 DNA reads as TGTGCCAGCAGTCCCGGACAGGGGAGAGATGAAAAACTGTTTTTT. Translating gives CASSPGQGRDEKLFF. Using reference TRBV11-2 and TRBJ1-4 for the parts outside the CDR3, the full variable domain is EAGVAQSPRYKIIEKRQSVAFWCNPISGHATLYWYQQILGQGPKLLIQFQNNGVVDDSQLPKDRFSAERLKGVDSTLKIQPAKLEDSAVYLCASSPGQGRDEKLFFGSGTQLSVL.

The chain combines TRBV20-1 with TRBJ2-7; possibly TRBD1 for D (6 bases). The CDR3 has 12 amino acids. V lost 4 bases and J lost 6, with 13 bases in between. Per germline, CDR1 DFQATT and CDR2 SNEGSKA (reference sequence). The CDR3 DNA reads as TGCAGTGCTAAACAGGGTTCGGGCGAGCAGTACTTC. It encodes CSAKQGSGEQYF.

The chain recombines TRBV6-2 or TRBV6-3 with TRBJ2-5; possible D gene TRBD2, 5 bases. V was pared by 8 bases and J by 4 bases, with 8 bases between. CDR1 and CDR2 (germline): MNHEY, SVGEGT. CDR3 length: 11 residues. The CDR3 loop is CASGRGETQYF. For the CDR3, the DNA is TGTGCCAGCGGACGGGGAGAGACCCAGTACTTC.

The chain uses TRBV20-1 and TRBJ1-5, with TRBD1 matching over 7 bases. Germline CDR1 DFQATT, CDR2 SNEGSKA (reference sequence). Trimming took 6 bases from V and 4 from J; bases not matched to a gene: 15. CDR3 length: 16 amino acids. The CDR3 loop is CSAVWDRRTGNQPQHF. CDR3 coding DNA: TGCAGTGCCGTATGGGACCGAAGGACAGGAAATCAGCCCCAGCATTTT.

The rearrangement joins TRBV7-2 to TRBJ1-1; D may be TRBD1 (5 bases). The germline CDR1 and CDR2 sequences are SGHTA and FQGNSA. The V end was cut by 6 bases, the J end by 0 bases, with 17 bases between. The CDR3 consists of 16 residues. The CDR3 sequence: CASRANGGLVNTEAFF. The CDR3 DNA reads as TGTGCCAGCAGGGCAAACGGGGGGTTGGTGAACACTGAAGCTTTCTTT. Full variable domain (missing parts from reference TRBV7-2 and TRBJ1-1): GAGVSQSPSNKVTEKGKDVELRCDPISGHTALYWYRQSLGQGLEFLIYFQGNSAPDKSGLPSDRFSAERTGGSVSTLTIQRTQQEDSAVYLCASRANGGLVNTEAFFGQGTRLTVV.

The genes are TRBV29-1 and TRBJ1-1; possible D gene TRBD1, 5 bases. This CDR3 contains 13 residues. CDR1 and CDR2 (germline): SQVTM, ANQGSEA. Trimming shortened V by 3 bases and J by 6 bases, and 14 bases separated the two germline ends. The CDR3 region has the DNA TGCAGCGTTGAGCGGCAGGGAGTCCCTGAAGCTTTCTTT. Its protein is CSVERQGVPEAFF.

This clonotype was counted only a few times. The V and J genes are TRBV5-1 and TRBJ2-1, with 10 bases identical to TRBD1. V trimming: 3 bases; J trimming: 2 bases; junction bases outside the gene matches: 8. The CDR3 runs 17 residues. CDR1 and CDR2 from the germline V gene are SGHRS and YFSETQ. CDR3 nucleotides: TGCGCCAGCAGCTCGGGACAGGGGCCAGTGACCTACAATGAGCAGTTCTTC. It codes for CASSSGQGPVTYNEQFF.

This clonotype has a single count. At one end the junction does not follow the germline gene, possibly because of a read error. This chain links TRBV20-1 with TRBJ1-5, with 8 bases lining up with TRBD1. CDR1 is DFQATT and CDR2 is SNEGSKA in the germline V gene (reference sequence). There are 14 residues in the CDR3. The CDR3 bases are TGCAGCGCTAGTACGGGACAGGTCAATCAGCCCCAGCATTTT. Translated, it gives CSASTGQVNQPQHF.

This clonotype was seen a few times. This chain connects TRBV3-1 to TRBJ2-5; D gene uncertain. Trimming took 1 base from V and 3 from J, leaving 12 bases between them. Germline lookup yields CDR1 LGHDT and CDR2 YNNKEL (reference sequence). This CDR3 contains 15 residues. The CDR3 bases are TGTGCCAGCAGCCAAGCGGGCGGCAAGAAAGAGACCCAGTACTTC. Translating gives CASSQAGGKKETQYF.

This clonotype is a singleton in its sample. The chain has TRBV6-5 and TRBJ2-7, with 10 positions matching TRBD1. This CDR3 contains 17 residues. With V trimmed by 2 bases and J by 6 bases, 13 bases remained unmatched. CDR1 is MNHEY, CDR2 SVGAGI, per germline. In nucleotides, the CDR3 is TGTGCCAGCAGTTACCCCCGGAGGGACAGGGGAGTAGGCGAGCAGTACTTC. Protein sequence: CASSYPRRDRGVGEQYF.

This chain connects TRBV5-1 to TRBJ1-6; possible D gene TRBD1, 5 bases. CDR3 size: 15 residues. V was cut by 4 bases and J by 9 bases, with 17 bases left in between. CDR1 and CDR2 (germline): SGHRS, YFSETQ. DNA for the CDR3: TGCGCCAGCAGCCTCGATCAGGGTCGGGGTTCACCCCTCCACTTT. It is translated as CASSLDQGRGSPLHF.

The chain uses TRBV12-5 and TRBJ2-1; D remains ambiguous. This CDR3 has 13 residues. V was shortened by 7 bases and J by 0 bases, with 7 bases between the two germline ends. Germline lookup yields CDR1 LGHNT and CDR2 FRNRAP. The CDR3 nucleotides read TGTGCTAGTGTCCAAGGCTCCTACAATGAGCAGTTCTTC. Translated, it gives CASVQGSYNEQFF.

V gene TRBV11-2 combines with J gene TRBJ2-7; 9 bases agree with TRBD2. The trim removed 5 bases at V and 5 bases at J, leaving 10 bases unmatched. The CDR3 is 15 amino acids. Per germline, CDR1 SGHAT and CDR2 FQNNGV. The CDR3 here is CASSVLGLARDEQYF. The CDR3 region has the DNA TGTGCCAGCAGCGTTCTCGGACTAGCGAGAGACGAGCAGTACTTC.

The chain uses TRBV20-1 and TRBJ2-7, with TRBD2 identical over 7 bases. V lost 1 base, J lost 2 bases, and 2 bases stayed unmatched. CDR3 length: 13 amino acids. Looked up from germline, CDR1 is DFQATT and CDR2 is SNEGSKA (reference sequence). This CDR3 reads CSARGGLAYEQYF. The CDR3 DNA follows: TGCAGTGCTAGAGGTGGACTAGCCTACGAGCAGTACTTC.

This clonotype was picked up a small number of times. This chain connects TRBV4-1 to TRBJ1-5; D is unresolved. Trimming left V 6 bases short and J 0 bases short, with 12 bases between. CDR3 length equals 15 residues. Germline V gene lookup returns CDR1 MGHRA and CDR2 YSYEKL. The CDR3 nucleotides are TGCGCCAGCAGTCCGCACAGAGATAGCAATCAGCCCCAGCATTTT. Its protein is CASSPHRDSNQPQHF.

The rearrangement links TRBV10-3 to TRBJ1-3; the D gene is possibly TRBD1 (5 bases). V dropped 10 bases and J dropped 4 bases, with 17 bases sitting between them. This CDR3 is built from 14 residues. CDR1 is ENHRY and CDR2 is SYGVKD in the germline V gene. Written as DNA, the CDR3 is TGTGCCACCCTAGACAGAAAACTAGGAAACACCATATATTTT. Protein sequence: CATLDRKLGNTIYF.

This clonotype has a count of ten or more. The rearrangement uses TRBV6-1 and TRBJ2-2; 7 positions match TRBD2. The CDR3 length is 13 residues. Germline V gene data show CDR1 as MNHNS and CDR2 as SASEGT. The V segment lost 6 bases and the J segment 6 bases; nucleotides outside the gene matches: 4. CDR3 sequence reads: CASRTSFPGELFF. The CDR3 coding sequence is TGTGCCAGCAGGACTAGCTTCCCCGGGGAGCTGTTTTTT.